This TCR beta chain emerged from a study of cytomegalovirus exposure and HLA in healthy donors. Looking at the study overall: The study's early data release held 80 million to 95 million unique TCRs from HLA-typed donors. Study results and limitations: Cytomegalovirus status was reportedly diagnosed by the classifier with high sensitivity and specificity. Accurate prediction of HLA-A and HLA-B alleles (for most subjects) was reportedly achieved from TCR beta sequences.

The germline V and J ends were trimmed by 4 bases and 1 base, with 12 bases remaining between them. The CDR3 has 14 amino acids. CDR1 and CDR2 from the germline V gene are SGHNT and YYREEE (reference sequence). Both 60 Vbeta primers and 13 Jbeta primers went into the PCR. TCRdb keeps only in-frame clones here, not all; method: immunoSEQ multiplex PCR. Among 130,000 or so clones listed, approximately 80% were seen once. In the case of this clone: The antigen is not known.

Sequences were obtained from PBMCs. V and J are TRBV5-4 and TRBJ2-7; the D gene is possibly TRBD1 (6 bases). This TCR was sampled from a man aged 25 to 45 in good health and CMV-seronegative. This chain's CDR3 is CASSLGQFSYEQYF. The CDR3 coding sequence is TGTGCCAGCAGCCTCGGACAGTTTTCCTACGAGCAGTACTTC. The whole variable domain, filled in from reference TRBV5-4 and TRBJ2-7, reads ETGVTQSPTHLIKTRGQQVTLRCSSQSGHNTVSWYQQALGQGPQFIFQYYREEENGRGNFPPRFSGLQFPNYSSELNVNALELDDSALYLCASSLGQFSYEQYFGPGTRLTVT.